These T cell receptor beta chains were read from a single sample in a study of T cell responses to AZD1222 COVID-19 vaccine. Sequencing used immunoSEQ multiplex PCR; TCRdb keeps in-frame clones, though not all of them. The sample has approximately 150,000 clones, around 94% seen once. This specimen consisted of peripheral blood, obtained on day 0 of AZD1222 vaccination. These receptors originate from an adult in good health. Each CDR3 is given with its conserved first and last residue. Fields, in order: CDR3 DNA, CDR3 protein, J gene, D gene, V gene, clone size, CDR3 length. The D gene is left open where the match is weak. Clone sizes are given selectively: once, few, many, or a class where the clone is expanded.

cdr3_nt: TGTGCCAGTAGTATACACAGGGGAGGAATAGATACGCAGTATTTT; cdr3_aa: CASSIHRGGIDTQYF; j_call: TRBJ2-3; d_call: -; v_call: TRBV19; clone_size: -; cdr3_length: 15
cdr3_nt: TGTGCCAGCAGCTTAGGCGCCCTTACCCCTAACAATGAGCAGTTCTTC; cdr3_aa: CASSLGALTPNNEQFF; j_call: TRBJ2-1; d_call: -; v_call: TRBV7-6; clone_size: -; cdr3_length: 16
cdr3_nt: TGTGCCAGCAGCTTTGACGTGGATACGCAGTATTTT; cdr3_aa: CASSFDVDTQYF; j_call: TRBJ2-3; d_call: -; v_call: TRBV7-6; clone_size: -; cdr3_length: 12
cdr3_nt: TGTGCCAGCAGCGTAGTGGCAGGGGGCGCGGGAACTGAAGCTTTCTTT; cdr3_aa: CASSVVAGGAGTEAFF; j_call: TRBJ1-1; d_call: TRBD1; v_call: TRBV9; clone_size: -; cdr3_length: 16
cdr3_nt: TGCGCCAGCAGCCGGGACTTCAGCTCCTACAATGAGCAGTTCTTC; cdr3_aa: CASSRDFSSYNEQFF; j_call: TRBJ2-1; d_call: -; v_call: TRBV4-1; clone_size: -; cdr3_length: 15
cdr3_nt: TGTGCCAGCAGTTTGTCTGGACAGGGGTATGGCTACACCTTC; cdr3_aa: CASSLSGQGYGYTF; j_call: TRBJ1-2; d_call: TRBD1; v_call: TRBV27; clone_size: -; cdr3_length: 14
cdr3_nt: TGTGCCAGCAGTGATTTAGGGTCGCCTCTTTGGCCCCTCCACTTT; cdr3_aa: CASSDLGSPLWPLHF; j_call: TRBJ1-6; d_call: -; v_call: TRBV2; clone_size: once; cdr3_length: 15
cdr3_nt: TGCGCCAGCAGCTTGACTCCAGGGTTTGGCTACACCTTC; cdr3_aa: CASSLTPGFGYTF; j_call: TRBJ1-2; d_call: -; v_call: TRBV5-1; clone_size: -; cdr3_length: 13
cdr3_nt: TGTGCCAGCAGCTTATACGGCCGTAGCGGGAGCACAGATACGCAGTATTTT; cdr3_aa: CASSLYGRSGSTDTQYF; j_call: TRBJ2-3; d_call: TRBD2; v_call: TRBV7-9; clone_size: -; cdr3_length: 17
cdr3_nt: TGTGCCAGCAGTGAATTCGCTAGCGGCTACAATGAGCAGTTCTTC; cdr3_aa: CASSEFASGYNEQFF; j_call: TRBJ2-1; d_call: TRBD2; v_call: TRBV2; clone_size: -; cdr3_length: 15
cdr3_nt: TGTGCCAGCAGCCAAGCGGGAGCAACGAATGAGCAGTTCTTC; cdr3_aa: CASSQAGATNEQFF; j_call: TRBJ2-1; d_call: -; v_call: TRBV3-1/TRBV3-2; clone_size: -; cdr3_length: 14
cdr3_nt: TGTGCCATCAGGGCTAGCGGGAGGGCTTTCCACGATGAGCAGTTCTTC; cdr3_aa: CAIRASGRAFHDEQFF; j_call: TRBJ2-1; d_call: TRBD2; v_call: TRBV10-3; clone_size: -; cdr3_length: 16
cdr3_nt: TGTGCCAGCAGCCACGGACAGGGGGCTAACTTATATGGCTACACCTTC; cdr3_aa: CASSHGQGANLYGYTF; j_call: TRBJ1-2; d_call: TRBD1; v_call: TRBV11-2; clone_size: -; cdr3_length: 16
cdr3_nt: TGTGCCTGGAGTGCCCGCCAGGGGAGGACCGGGGAGCTGTTTTTT; cdr3_aa: CAWSARQGRTGELFF; j_call: TRBJ2-2; d_call: -; v_call: TRBV30; clone_size: -; cdr3_length: 15
cdr3_nt: TGTGCCAGCATCCCGGCAGGGGTCATCACCGGGGAGCTGTTTTTT; cdr3_aa: CASIPAGVITGELFF; j_call: TRBJ2-2; d_call: -; v_call: TRBV25-1; clone_size: -; cdr3_length: 15
cdr3_nt: TGTGCCAGCAGATTTGGAAGAGGCTATGGCTACACCTTC; cdr3_aa: CASRFGRGYGYTF; j_call: TRBJ1-2; d_call: -; v_call: TRBV27; clone_size: -; cdr3_length: 13
cdr3_nt: TGTGCCAGCAGCTGGGGGGTTAACACTGAAGCTTTCTTT; cdr3_aa: CASSWGVNTEAFF; j_call: TRBJ1-1; d_call: -; v_call: TRBV5-5; clone_size: -; cdr3_length: 13
cdr3_nt: TGTGCCAGCAGCTTAGGGGGGTCTGCGGGTTCACCCCTCCACTTT; cdr3_aa: CASSLGGSAGSPLHF; j_call: TRBJ1-6; d_call: -; v_call: TRBV7-9; clone_size: -; cdr3_length: 15
cdr3_nt: TGTGCCAGCAGCTTAGCGGGATCTCTTGTAAGTGAGCAGTTCTTC; cdr3_aa: CASSLAGSLVSEQFF; j_call: TRBJ2-1; d_call: -; v_call: TRBV7-9; clone_size: -; cdr3_length: 15
cdr3_nt: TGTGCCAGCAGACCGTCACAGGGGGGGACTGAAGCTTTCTTT; cdr3_aa: CASRPSQGGTEAFF; j_call: TRBJ1-1; d_call: TRBD1; v_call: TRBV5-5; clone_size: -; cdr3_length: 14
cdr3_nt: TGTGCCAGCAGCTTTGTAGGGGCCGGCTCTGGAAACACCATATATTTT; cdr3_aa: CASSFVGAGSGNTIYF; j_call: TRBJ1-3; d_call: -; v_call: TRBV5-5; clone_size: -; cdr3_length: 16
cdr3_nt: TGTGCCAGCAGCTTCGGCCAGGGAGGGCCCCAGCATTTT; cdr3_aa: CASSFGQGGPQHF; j_call: TRBJ1-5; d_call: -; v_call: TRBV11-2; clone_size: -; cdr3_length: 13
cdr3_nt: TGTGCCAGCCGCGGTGCTGGCAGTCCGGGGTCTGGAAACACCATATATTTT; cdr3_aa: CASRGAGSPGSGNTIYF; j_call: TRBJ1-3; d_call: -; v_call: TRBV7-2; clone_size: -; cdr3_length: 17
cdr3_nt: TGCAGCGTTGAGTCGGACAGGGCAAACACTGAAGCTTTCTTT; cdr3_aa: CSVESDRANTEAFF; j_call: TRBJ1-1; d_call: TRBD1; v_call: TRBV29-1; clone_size: -; cdr3_length: 14
cdr3_nt: TGTGCCAGCAGTAACCTGGGACAGGGGTTCGGGGAGCTGTTTTTT; cdr3_aa: CASSNLGQGFGELFF; j_call: TRBJ2-2; d_call: TRBD1; v_call: TRBV6-5; clone_size: -; cdr3_length: 15
cdr3_nt: TGTGCCAGCAGCTTGCTGGCGGGTCGGGGCAACACCATATATTTT; cdr3_aa: CASSLLAGRGNTIYF; j_call: TRBJ1-3; d_call: -; v_call: TRBV5-6; clone_size: -; cdr3_length: 15